This T cell receptor (beta chain) was obtained from a study of CD8+CD57+ T cells in acquired aplastic anemia. Regarding the study as a whole: No significant difference in CD8+ Simpson's diversity was found between patients and controls. The same twenty-nine CD8+ CDR3 sequences occurred in patients and in controls.

A word on this clonotype: Its matching antigen is unknown. The junction differs from germline at one of its ends, possibly a read error.

This CDR3 region has 12 residues. Germline values: CDR1 SGDLS, CDR2 YYNGEE. Profiling that covered TCR beta VDJ and CDR3 relied on genomic DNA as its template. TCRdb reprocessed the reads via MiXCR and lists one record per CDR3 protein. The top ten hold 25% to 35% of the sample, which has about 110,000 distinct CDR3 sequences, around 50% seen once. The sequence was obtained from a human donor in good health, serving as a control. The specimen sequenced was sorted CD4+, CD8+, or CD8+CD57+ T cells (not recorded which) from PBMCs. The chain employs TRBV9 and TRBJ2-4, with D maybe TRBD2 (5 bases). This CDR3 reads CASSRDKNIQYF. CDR3 DNA: TGCGCCAGCAGCCGGGACAAAAACATTCAGTACTTC. Full variable domain (remainder filled in from reference TRBV9 and TRBJ2-4): DSGVTQTPKHLITATGQRVTLRCSPRSGDLSVYWYQQSLDQGLQFLIQYYNGEERAKGNILERFSAQQFPDLHSELNLSSLELGDSALYFCASSRDKNIQYFGAGTRLSVL.